Listed below are T cell receptor beta chains from one sample, sequenced in a study of blood T cell repertoires in COVID-19. Sequenced by immunoSEQ multiplex PCR; TCRdb stores in-frame clones only, minus some. The table records about 160,000 clones, roughly 90% of them present only once. Sequencing input: peripheral blood. The source is a man in his sixties with active or convalescent COVID-19. The CDR3 runs from the conserved cysteine through the conserved F or W. Fields, in order: clone size, J gene, D gene, V gene, CDR3 DNA, CDR3 protein. The D gene is left open where the match is weak. Clone size is given for some rows only: seen once, a few or many times, or a class if the clone is expanded.

NA	TRBJ1-6	NA	TRBV30	TGTGCCTCACGAGGGCTGAGAGGGTCACCCCTCCACTTT	CASRGLRGSPLHF
NA	TRBJ2-7	NA	TRBV29-1	TGCAGCGCTCTGGACAGCCTCACCTACGAGCAGTACTTC	CSALDSLTYEQYF
NA	TRBJ1-1	NA	TRBV29-1	TGCAGCGCCTTCGTATTCCGGGACACTGAAGCTTTCTTT	CSAFVFRDTEAFF
NA	TRBJ1-1	NA	TRBV18	TGTGCCAGCTCAGAGGCAGTGAACACTGAAGCTTTCTTT	CASSEAVNTEAFF
NA	TRBJ2-5	NA	TRBV30	TGTGCCTGGAGTGTTCAGGGGACCCAGTACTTC	CAWSVQGTQYF
NA	TRBJ1-1	TRBD1	TRBV18	TGTGCCAGCTCACTACCGGGACAGGGGGTTGCTTTCTTT	CASSLPGQGVAFF
NA	TRBJ1-2	NA	TRBV5-1	TGCGCCAGCAGCTTGGAATCGGGTCGCTCCCAGGGCTACACCTTC	CASSLESGRSQGYTF
once	TRBJ2-7	TRBD1	TRBV30	TGTGCCTGGAGAGGGGGGACAGGGCCCTACGAGCAGTACTTC	CAWRGGTGPYEQYF
NA	TRBJ1-4	NA	TRBV7-9	TGTGCCAGCAGCTCCTCGGAGGGTGGAGGAAAACTGTTTTTT	CASSSSEGGGKLFF
NA	TRBJ1-6	TRBD1	TRBV18	TGTGCCAGCTCACCTCGGGACAGGGGAGACTCACCCCTCCACTTT	CASSPRDRGDSPLHF
NA	TRBJ1-3	NA	TRBV19	TGTGCCAGTAGTGCAACAGTAAGCTCTGGAAACACCATATATTTT	CASSATVSSGNTIYF
NA	TRBJ2-1	TRBD2	TRBV19	TGTGCAATCAGCGGGGGGGCTTCCTACAATGAGCAGTTCTTC	CAISGGASYNEQFF
NA	TRBJ1-2	NA	TRBV29-1	TGCAGCGTTGAAGGCCAGACAGGAAATGGCTACACCTTC	CSVEGQTGNGYTF
NA	TRBJ1-2	TRBD1	TRBV13	TGTGCCAGCAGCTTAGGCGGGGACAGTTTCTATGGCTACACCTTC	CASSLGGDSFYGYTF
few	TRBJ1-2	NA	TRBV6-5	TGTGCCAGCAGGAACAGAGACCCCATCTATGGCTACACCTTC	CASRNRDPIYGYTF
NA	TRBJ2-1	NA	TRBV6-1	TGTGCCAGCAGGAATAGTGTTGATGAGCAGTTCTTC	CASRNSVDEQFF
NA	TRBJ2-1	NA	TRBV4-2	TGTGCCAGCAGCCAAGCCCTGAGCTCCTACAATGAGCAGTTCTTC	CASSQALSSYNEQFF
NA	TRBJ2-6	TRBD1	TRBV7-2	TGTGCCAGCAGACGGACAGGGGGAGCAGGGGCCAACGTCCTGACTTTC	CASRRTGGAGANVLTF
NA	TRBJ1-5	NA	TRBV10-3	TGTGCCATCAGTGGGGGGGGGATAGATCATCAGCCCCAGCATTTT	CAISGGGIDHQPQHF
NA	TRBJ1-4	NA	TRBV4-1	TGCGCCAGCAGCCAAGATCGTAACATCGAAAAACTGTTTTTT	CASSQDRNIEKLFF
NA	TRBJ1-2	TRBD1	TRBV6-5	TGTGCCAGTTCCCCGGACAGGGGCTATGGCTACACCTTC	CASSPDRGYGYTF
NA	TRBJ1-4	NA	TRBV3-1/TRBV3-2	TGTGCCAGCAGCCACCCCTTGGGCAACAATGAAAAACTGTTTTTT	CASSHPLGNNEKLFF
NA	TRBJ2-7	NA	TRBV20-1	TGCAGTGCTAGTCAGCGGGCCTCCTACGAGCAGTACTTC	CSASQRASYEQYF
NA	TRBJ2-5	NA	TRBV5-4	TGTGCCAGCAGGGTCGACAGATACCAAGAGACCCAGTACTTC	CASRVDRYQETQYF
NA	TRBJ1-3	TRBD1	TRBV4-1	TGCGCCAGCAGACAGGGGGCTGGAAACACCATATATTTT	CASRQGAGNTIYF
NA	TRBJ2-1	TRBD2	TRBV9	TGTGCCAGCGGACGACTAGCTAATGAGCAGTTCTTC	CASGRLANEQFF
NA	TRBJ2-5	NA	TRBV6-5	TGTGCCAGCAGTCCGCAAGAGACCCAGTACTTC	CASSPQETQYF
NA	TRBJ2-7	TRBD1	TRBV7-8	TGTGCCAGCAGCCCGTACCGGGACAGAGCCTACGAGCAGTACTTC	CASSPYRDRAYEQYF
NA	TRBJ1-2	NA	TRBV19	TGTGCCAGTAGTATAGCGCAGGGGATTGCCTTTGGCTACACCTTC	CASSIAQGIAFGYTF
NA	TRBJ1-1	TRBD1	TRBV6-4	TGTGCCAGCAGTGACCAGGGGGAGAACACTGAAGCTTTCTTT	CASSDQGENTEAFF
NA	TRBJ1-2	TRBD1	TRBV9	TGTGCCAGCGCGGGAGGACAGGCATCTAAAGTCTACACCTTC	CASAGGQASKVYTF
NA	TRBJ2-7	NA	TRBV6-5	TGTGCCAGCAGGAGAGCCCTCGGCGAGCAGTACTTC	CASRRALGEQYF
NA	TRBJ1-2	NA	TRBV7-8	TGTGCCAGCAGCTCAGGACACCTCTCTAACTATGGCTACACCTTC	CASSSGHLSNYGYTF
NA	TRBJ1-5	TRBD1	TRBV10-1	TGCGCCAGCAGTGGGGACAGAAATCAGCCCCAGCATTTT	CASSGDRNQPQHF
NA	TRBJ1-1	TRBD1	TRBV7-6	TGTGCCAGCAGCTTGATACCGGGACAGGGGAACACTGAAGCTTTCTTT	CASSLIPGQGNTEAFF
NA	TRBJ1-1	NA	TRBV18	TGTGCCAGCTCACCGTTTGACAAGAACACTGAAGCTTTCTTT	CASSPFDKNTEAFF
NA	TRBJ2-7	TRBD2	TRBV5-1	TGCGCCAGCAGCCTAGGACTAGCGGGAGGTGGCGAGCAGTACTTC	CASSLGLAGGGEQYF
NA	TRBJ1-2	NA	TRBV27	TGTGCCAGCAGCTTTGGCGGAGGTGGCTACACCTTC	CASSFGGGGYTF
NA	TRBJ2-3	TRBD2	TRBV10-1	TGCGCCAGCAGTGAGGGGTTAGCGGGAGTGACAGATACGCAGTATTTT	CASSEGLAGVTDTQYF
NA	TRBJ1-6	TRBD1	TRBV11-2	TGTGCCAGCAGCGCACCGGGACAGGGTTCCTTTTATAATTCACCCCTCCACTTT	CASSAPGQGSFYNSPLHF
NA	TRBJ2-1	TRBD2	TRBV3-1/TRBV3-2	TGTGCCAGCAGCCCAACTAGCGGCGCCTACAATGAGCAGTTCTTC	CASSPTSGAYNEQFF
once	TRBJ1-1	TRBD1	TRBV14	TGTGCCAGCAGCTACTTCACTAGGGGGCCCACTGAAGCTTTCTTT	CASSYFTRGPTEAFF